The clone carrying this T cell receptor beta chain was seen repeatedly, ten times or more. Its antigen is currently unknown. CDR3-region Arm-PCR and iRepertoire HTBI primers produced the TCR beta libraries. TCRdb redid the calling of the multiplex PCR reads with MiXCR, one entry per CDR3 protein. The sample carries about 560,000 distinct CDR3 sequences, about 16% recorded once. This sample is part of a study of regulatory T cells in long-lasting Graves disease. Findings and limits, study-wide: Lower TCR diversity was seen in persistent Graves' patients than in newly diagnosed ones.

Regarding time point: newly diagnosed GD, antithyroid drugs for less than 3 months. From PBMCs, RNA was extracted and then used to make the TCR library. This sample also belongs to another study, concerning T cells in Graves' hyperthyroidism and ophthalmopathy. That paper states: Stable hyperthyroidism and ophthalmopathy were separated using 13 V-J signatures.

The sequences come from peripheral blood mononuclear cells (PBMCs), collected at new diagnosis, from a patient treated with antithyroid drugs. The sequence was obtained from a man between 18 and 29 years old with Graves disease.

The CDR3 DNA is TGCGCCAGCAGCGCGGGACGAGGGAACGGGGAGCTGTTTTTT. Translated: CASSAGRGNGELFF. This chain connects TRBV5-1 to TRBJ2-2; TRBD2 might be the D (6 bases). The V and J ends lost 4 bases and 7 bases respectively, with 14 bases between them. Germline values: CDR1 SGHRS, CDR2 YFSETQ. The CDR3 extends over 14 amino acids.